This T cell receptor (beta chain) was retrieved from a study of blood T cell repertoires in COVID-19. Losses at the gene ends were 2 bases for V and 6 bases for J; bases not matched to a gene: 5. CDR1 is SGDLS, CDR2 YYNGEE, per germline. The CDR3 sequence is 14 residues long. Profiled with immunoSEQ multiplex PCR; TCRdb holds only in-frame clones, not every one. The repertoire holds 250,000 to 350,000 clones, with about nine tenths as singletons. This clone appeared once. The source of this sequence is a woman younger than 45 with COVID-19, enrolled during active disease. The rearrangement uses TRBV9 and TRBJ2-1, with TRBD2 identical over 7 bases. Sample: peripheral blood. CDR3 coding DNA: TGTGCCAGCAGCGTGGCGGGAGCGGGCAATGAGCAGTTCTTC. Translation: CASSVAGAGNEQFF.